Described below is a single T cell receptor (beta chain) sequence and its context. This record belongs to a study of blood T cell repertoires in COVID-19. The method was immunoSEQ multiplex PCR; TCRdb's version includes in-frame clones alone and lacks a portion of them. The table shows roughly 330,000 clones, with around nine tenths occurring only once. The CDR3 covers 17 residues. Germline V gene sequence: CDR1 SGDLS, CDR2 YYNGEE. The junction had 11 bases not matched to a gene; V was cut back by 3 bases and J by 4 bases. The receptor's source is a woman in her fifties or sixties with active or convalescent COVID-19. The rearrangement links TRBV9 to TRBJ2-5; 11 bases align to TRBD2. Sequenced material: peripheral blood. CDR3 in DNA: TGTGCCAGCAGCGGAGGACCTCTAGCGGGGGGTGGAGAGACCCAGTACTTC. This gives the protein CASSGGPLAGGGETQYF. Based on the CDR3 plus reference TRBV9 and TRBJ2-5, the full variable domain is DSGVTQTPKHLITATGQRVTLRCSPRSGDLSVYWYQQSLDQGLQFLIQYYNGEERAKGNILERFSAQQFPDLHSELNLSSLELGDSALYFCASSGGPLAGGGETQYFGPGTRLLVL.